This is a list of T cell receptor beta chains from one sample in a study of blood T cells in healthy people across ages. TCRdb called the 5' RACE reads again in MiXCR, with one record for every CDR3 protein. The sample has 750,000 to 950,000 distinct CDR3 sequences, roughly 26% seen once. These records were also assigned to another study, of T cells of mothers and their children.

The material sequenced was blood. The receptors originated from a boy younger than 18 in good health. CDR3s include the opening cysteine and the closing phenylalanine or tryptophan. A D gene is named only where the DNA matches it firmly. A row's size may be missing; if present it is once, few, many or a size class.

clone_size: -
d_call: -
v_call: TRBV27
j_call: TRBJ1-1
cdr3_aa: CASSHQLRPGTEAFF
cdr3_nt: TGTGCCAGCAGTCATCAACTCCGACCGGGCACTGAAGCTTTCTTT

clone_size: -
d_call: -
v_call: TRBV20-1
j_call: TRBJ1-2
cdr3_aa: CSASPGLDYGYTF
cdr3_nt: TGCAGTGCTAGCCCGGGACTGGACTATGGCTACACCTTC

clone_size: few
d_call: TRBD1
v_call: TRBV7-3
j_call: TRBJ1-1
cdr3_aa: CASSPSALQGVGSTEAFF
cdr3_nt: TGTGCCAGCAGCCCCTCAGCCCTCCAGGGGGTAGGAAGCACTGAAGCTTTCTTT

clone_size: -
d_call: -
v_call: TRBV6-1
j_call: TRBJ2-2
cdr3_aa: CASNEESRSFANTGELFF
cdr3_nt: TGTGCCAGCAACGAGGAGAGCAGGAGCTTCGCTAACACCGGGGAGCTGTTTTTT

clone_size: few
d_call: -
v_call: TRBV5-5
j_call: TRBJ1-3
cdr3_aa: CASSLDAISSGNTIYF
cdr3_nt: TGTGCCAGCAGCTTGGACGCCATTTCCTCTGGAAACACCATATATTTT

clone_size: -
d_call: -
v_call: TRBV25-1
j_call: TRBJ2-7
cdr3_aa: CASSDVAGGVHEQYF
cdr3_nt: TGTGCCAGCAGTGATGTGGCCGGGGGTGTCCACGAGCAGTACTTC

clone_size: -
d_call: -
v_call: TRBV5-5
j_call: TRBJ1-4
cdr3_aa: CASSLRAPSGTGLFF
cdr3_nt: TGTGCCAGCAGCTTGAGGGCCCCATCGGGGACGGGGCTGTTTTTT

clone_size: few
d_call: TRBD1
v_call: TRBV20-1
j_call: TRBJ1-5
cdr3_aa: CSAGGTSNQPQHF
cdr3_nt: TGCAGTGCAGGGGGCACTAGCAATCAGCCCCAGCATTTT

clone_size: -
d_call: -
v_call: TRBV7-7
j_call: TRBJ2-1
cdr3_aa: CASSARLGGSSEQFF
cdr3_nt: TGTGCCAGCAGCGCCCGGTTGGGGGGTTCGAGCGAGCAGTTCTTC

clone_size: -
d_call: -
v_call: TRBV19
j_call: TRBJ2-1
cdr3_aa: CASSIYRGNSYNEQFF
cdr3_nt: TGTGCCAGTAGTATTTACAGAGGGAACTCCTACAATGAGCAGTTCTTC

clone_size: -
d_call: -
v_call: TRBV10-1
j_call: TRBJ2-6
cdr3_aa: CASSEGVPSSGANVLTF
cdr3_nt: TGCGCCAGCAGTGAAGGGGTTCCGAGCTCTGGGGCCAACGTCCTGACTTTC

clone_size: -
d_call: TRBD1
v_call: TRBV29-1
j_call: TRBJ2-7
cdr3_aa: CSVGGTGGQYF
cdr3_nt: TGCAGCGTAGGTGGGACAGGGGGCCAGTACTTC

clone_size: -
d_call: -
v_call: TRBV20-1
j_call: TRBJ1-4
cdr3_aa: CSARDRQVTNEKLFF
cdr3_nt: TGCAGCGCTAGAGATAGGCAGGTGACTAATGAAAAACTGTTTTTT

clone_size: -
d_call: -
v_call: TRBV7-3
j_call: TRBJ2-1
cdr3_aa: CASSAGTTRGNEQFF
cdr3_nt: TGTGCCAGCAGCGCAGGGACGACCCGGGGCAATGAGCAGTTCTTC

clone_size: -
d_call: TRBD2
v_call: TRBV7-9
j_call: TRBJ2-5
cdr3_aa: CASSLSSGRPQETQYF
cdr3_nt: TGTGCCAGCAGCTTATCTAGCGGGAGACCTCAAGAGACCCAGTACTTC

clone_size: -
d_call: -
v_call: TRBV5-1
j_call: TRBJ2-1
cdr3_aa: CASSLVSPAAGQFF
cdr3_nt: TGCGCCAGCAGCTTGGTGTCTCCGGCAGCGGGGCAGTTCTTC

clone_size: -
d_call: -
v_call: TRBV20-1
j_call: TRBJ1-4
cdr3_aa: CSANRDGNEKLFF
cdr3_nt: TGCAGTGCTAACCGGGACGGCAATGAAAAACTGTTTTTT

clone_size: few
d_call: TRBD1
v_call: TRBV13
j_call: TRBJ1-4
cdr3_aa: CASSPRRGVTGEKLFF
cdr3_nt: TGTGCCAGCAGCCCCCGCAGGGGGGTAACTGGGGAAAAACTGTTTTTT

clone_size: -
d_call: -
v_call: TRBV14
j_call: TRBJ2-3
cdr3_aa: CASSHGRSLSTDTQYF
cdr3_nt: TGTGCCAGCAGTCACGGGAGATCCCTTAGCACAGATACGCAGTATTTT

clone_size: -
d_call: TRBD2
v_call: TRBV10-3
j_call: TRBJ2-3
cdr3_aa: CAISRSGEATDTQYF
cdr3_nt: TGTGCCATCAGTCGTAGCGGGGAGGCGACAGATACGCAGTATTTT

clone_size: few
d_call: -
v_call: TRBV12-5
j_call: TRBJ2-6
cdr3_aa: CASGSGSGADVLTF
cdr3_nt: TGTGCTAGTGGTTCAGGCTCTGGGGCCGACGTCCTGACCTTC

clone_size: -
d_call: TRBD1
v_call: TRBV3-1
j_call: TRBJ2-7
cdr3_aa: CASSHKGTVYEQYF
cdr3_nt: TGTGCCAGCAGCCATAAAGGGACAGTCTACGAGCAGTACTTC

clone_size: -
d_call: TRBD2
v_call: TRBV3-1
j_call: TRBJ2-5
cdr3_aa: CASSQASGPQETQYF
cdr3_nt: TGTGCCAGCAGCCAAGCTAGCGGGCCGCAAGAGACCCAGTACTTC

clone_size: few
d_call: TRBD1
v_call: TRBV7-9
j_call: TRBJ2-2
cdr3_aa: CASSSNRDRNTGELFF
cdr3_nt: TGTGCCAGCAGCTCAAACCGGGACAGGAACACCGGGGAGCTGTTTTTT

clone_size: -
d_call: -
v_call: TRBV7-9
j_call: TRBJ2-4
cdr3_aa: CASSPPDGKNIQYF
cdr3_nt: TGTGCCAGCAGCCCACCGGACGGAAAAAACATTCAGTACTTC

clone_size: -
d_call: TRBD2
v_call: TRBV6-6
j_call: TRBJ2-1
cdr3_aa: CASRPSGGPSNEQFF
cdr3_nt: TGTGCCAGCAGACCTAGCGGGGGGCCGAGCAATGAGCAGTTCTTC

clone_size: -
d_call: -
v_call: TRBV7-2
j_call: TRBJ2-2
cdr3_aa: CASSLLQGWNTGELFF
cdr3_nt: TGTGCCAGCAGCTTACTGCAGGGATGGAACACCGGGGAGCTGTTTTTT

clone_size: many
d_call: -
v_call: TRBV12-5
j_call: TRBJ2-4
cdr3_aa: CASGLFSRASDAKNIQYF
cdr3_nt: TGTGCTAGTGGTTTGTTCAGTCGGGCTAGCGATGCCAAAAACATTCAGTACTTC

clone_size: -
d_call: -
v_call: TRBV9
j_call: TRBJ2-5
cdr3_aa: CASSVGQGRGETQYF
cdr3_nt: TGTGCCAGCAGCGTAGGTCAGGGCCGGGGGGAGACCCAGTACTTC

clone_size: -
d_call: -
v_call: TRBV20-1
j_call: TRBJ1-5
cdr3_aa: CSARIGSSNQPQHF
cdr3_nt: TGCAGTGCTAGAATAGGGTCGAGCAATCAGCCCCAGCATTTT

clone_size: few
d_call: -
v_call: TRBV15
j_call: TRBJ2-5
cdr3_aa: CATSREGETQYF
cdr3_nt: TGTGCCACCAGCAGAGAAGGAGAGACCCAGTACTTC

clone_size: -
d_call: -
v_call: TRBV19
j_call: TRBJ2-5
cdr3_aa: CASSMVAEQETQYF
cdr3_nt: TGTGCCAGTAGTATGGTAGCGGAGCAAGAGACCCAGTACTTC

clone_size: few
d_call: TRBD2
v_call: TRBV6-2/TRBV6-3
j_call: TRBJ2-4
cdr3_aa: CASSHPLHSGGADINIQYF
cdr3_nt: TGTGCCAGCAGCCACCCGTTACATAGCGGGGGGGCGGATATAAACATTCAGTACTTC

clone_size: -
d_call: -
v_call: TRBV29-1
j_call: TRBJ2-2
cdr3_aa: CSVPGRTGELFF
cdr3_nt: TGCAGCGTTCCCGGGAGAACCGGGGAGCTGTTTTTT

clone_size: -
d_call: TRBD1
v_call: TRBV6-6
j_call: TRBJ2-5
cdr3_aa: CASSYGTGGAETQYF
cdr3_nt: TGTGCCAGCAGTTACGGGACAGGGGGAGCAGAGACCCAGTACTTC